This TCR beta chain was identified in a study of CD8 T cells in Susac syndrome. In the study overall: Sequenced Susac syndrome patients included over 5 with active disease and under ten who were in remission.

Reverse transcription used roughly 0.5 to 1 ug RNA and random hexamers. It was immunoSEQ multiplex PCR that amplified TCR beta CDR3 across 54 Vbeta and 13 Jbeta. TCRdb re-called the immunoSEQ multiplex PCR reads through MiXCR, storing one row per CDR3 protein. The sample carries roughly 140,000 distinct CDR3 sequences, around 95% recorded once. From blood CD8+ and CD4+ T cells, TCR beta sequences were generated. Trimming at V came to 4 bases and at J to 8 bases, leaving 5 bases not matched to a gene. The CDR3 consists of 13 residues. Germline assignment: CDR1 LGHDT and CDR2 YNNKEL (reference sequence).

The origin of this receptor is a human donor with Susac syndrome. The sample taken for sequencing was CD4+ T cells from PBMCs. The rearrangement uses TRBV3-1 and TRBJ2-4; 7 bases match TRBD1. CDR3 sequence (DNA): TGTGCCAGCAGCCTTGGGACAGTAGACATTCAGTACTTC. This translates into CASSLGTVDIQYF.